A selection of T cell receptor beta chains follows, all from one sample in a study of OX40 agonist ivuxolimab in advanced cancers. This table comes from immunoSEQ multiplex PCR, and its TCRdb copy is limited to in-frame clones, with some not included. The sample has some 65,000 clones, roughly 89% seen once. Source: CD4+ or CD8+ T cells sorted from blood, taken in a trial of the OX40 agonist ivuxolimab. The receptors here all came from an adult with an advanced solid tumor such as melanoma, head and neck, liver or kidney cancer. CDR3s leave out the opening cysteine and the closing phenylalanine or tryptophan. D genes are given only for firm matches.

v_call: TRBV27; d_call: TRBD1; j_call: TRBJ1-5; cdr3_aa: ASRQTGVSNQPQH
v_call: TRBV5-4; d_call: .; j_call: TRBJ2-3; cdr3_aa: ASSFNTDTQY
v_call: TRBV11-3; d_call: .; j_call: TRBJ2-3; cdr3_aa: ASSNTDTQY
v_call: TRBV4-1; d_call: TRBD2; j_call: TRBJ2-7; cdr3_aa: ASSQDRGAGSYEQY
v_call: TRBV7-9; d_call: .; j_call: TRBJ2-2; cdr3_aa: ASVGPKGTGELF
v_call: TRBV28; d_call: .; j_call: TRBJ1-1; cdr3_aa: ASSSLIEAF
v_call: TRBV7-6; d_call: TRBD1; j_call: TRBJ2-3; cdr3_aa: ASSSTRQGASLDTQY
v_call: TRBV7-6; d_call: TRBD2; j_call: TRBJ2-1; cdr3_aa: ASSRGGSYNEQF
v_call: TRBV9; d_call: .; j_call: TRBJ1-2; cdr3_aa: ASSAGGQAYGYT
v_call: TRBV29-1; d_call: .; j_call: TRBJ1-1; cdr3_aa: SVEDGSTGGLEAF
v_call: TRBV19; d_call: TRBD1; j_call: TRBJ2-1; cdr3_aa: ATTRGRGNEQF
v_call: TRBV19; d_call: .; j_call: TRBJ2-7; cdr3_aa: ASSRDNSYEQY
v_call: TRBV2; d_call: TRBD1; j_call: TRBJ2-7; cdr3_aa: ASSEGQVHYEQY
v_call: TRBV4-1; d_call: .; j_call: TRBJ1-1; cdr3_aa: ASSQGTVNTEAF
v_call: TRBV29-1; d_call: .; j_call: TRBJ1-1; cdr3_aa: SFVGGGTEAF
v_call: TRBV9; d_call: .; j_call: TRBJ2-1; cdr3_aa: ASSVESDEQF
v_call: TRBV4-1; d_call: TRBD1; j_call: TRBJ1-2; cdr3_aa: ASSQDPGTGTIYT
v_call: TRBV7-8; d_call: .; j_call: TRBJ1-1; cdr3_aa: ASNLNPGALEAF
v_call: TRBV7-8; d_call: .; j_call: TRBJ2-1; cdr3_aa: ASSFVGDNAF
v_call: TRBV5-6; d_call: .; j_call: TRBJ2-7; cdr3_aa: ASSLGVGSEQY
v_call: TRBV18; d_call: .; j_call: TRBJ2-7; cdr3_aa: ASSPRGSGGIAYEQY
v_call: TRBV5-1; d_call: .; j_call: TRBJ2-7; cdr3_aa: ASSLGTGSEQY
v_call: TRBV9; d_call: .; j_call: TRBJ2-7; cdr3_aa: ASTRGDGGPYEQY
v_call: TRBV21-1; d_call: .; j_call: TRBJ2-5; cdr3_aa: ASSRPRTGAEKQETQY
v_call: TRBV10-1; d_call: TRBD2; j_call: TRBJ2-3; cdr3_aa: ASSELGLAGGRTDTQY
v_call: TRBV11-2; d_call: TRBD1; j_call: TRBJ2-7; cdr3_aa: ASSLTGGYEQY
v_call: TRBV5-1; d_call: .; j_call: TRBJ1-1; cdr3_aa: ASSLRWENTEAF
v_call: TRBV13; d_call: .; j_call: TRBJ1-2; cdr3_aa: ASSSNLWGPVSYT
v_call: TRBV30; d_call: .; j_call: TRBJ1-5; cdr3_aa: AWSVLGDQPQH
v_call: TRBV27; d_call: .; j_call: TRBJ2-2; cdr3_aa: ASSLRWTGELF
v_call: TRBV7-9; d_call: .; j_call: TRBJ2-3; cdr3_aa: ASSFASPRDTQY
v_call: TRBV6-6; d_call: TRBD2; j_call: TRBJ2-7; cdr3_aa: ASRSGRRVYEQY
v_call: TRBV7-8; d_call: .; j_call: TRBJ2-1; cdr3_aa: ASGNPGDWTSRDEQF
v_call: TRBV25-1; d_call: TRBD1; j_call: TRBJ1-6; cdr3_aa: ASSADDRATSPLH
v_call: TRBV5-1; d_call: TRBD1; j_call: TRBJ1-1; cdr3_aa: ASSLGTGEAF
v_call: TRBV15; d_call: TRBD2; j_call: TRBJ2-3; cdr3_aa: ATSLDLAGSDTQY
v_call: TRBV11-2; d_call: .; j_call: TRBJ2-7; cdr3_aa: ASSLAPPGRVGEQY
v_call: TRBV29-1; d_call: .; j_call: TRBJ2-3; cdr3_aa: SGIQGDTQY
v_call: TRBV2; d_call: .; j_call: TRBJ1-1; cdr3_aa: AGGRFNTEAF
v_call: TRBV5-6; d_call: .; j_call: TRBJ2-3; cdr3_aa: ASSFPSDTQY
v_call: TRBV5-6; d_call: .; j_call: TRBJ1-3; cdr3_aa: ASSLYGDISSGNTIY
v_call: TRBV10-2; d_call: .; j_call: TRBJ2-7; cdr3_aa: ASSEIQDSSYEQY
v_call: TRBV29-1; d_call: .; j_call: TRBJ1-1; cdr3_aa: SVVQGTEAF
v_call: TRBV9; d_call: .; j_call: TRBJ1-3; cdr3_aa: ASSVEGNSGNTIY
v_call: TRBV27; d_call: .; j_call: TRBJ1-5; cdr3_aa: ASRPTLGPQH